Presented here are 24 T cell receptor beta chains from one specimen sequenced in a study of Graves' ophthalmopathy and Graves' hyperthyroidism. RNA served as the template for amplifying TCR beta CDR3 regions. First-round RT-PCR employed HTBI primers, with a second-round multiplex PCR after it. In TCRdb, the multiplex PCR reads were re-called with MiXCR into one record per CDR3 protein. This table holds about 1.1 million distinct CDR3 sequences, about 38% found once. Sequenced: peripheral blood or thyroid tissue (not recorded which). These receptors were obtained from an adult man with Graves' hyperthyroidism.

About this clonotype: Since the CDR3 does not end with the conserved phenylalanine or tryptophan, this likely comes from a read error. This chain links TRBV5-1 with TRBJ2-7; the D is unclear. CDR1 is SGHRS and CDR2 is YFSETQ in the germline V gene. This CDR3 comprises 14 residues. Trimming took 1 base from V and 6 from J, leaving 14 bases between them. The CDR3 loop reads CASSLYSSGSEQYL. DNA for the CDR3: TGCGCCAGCAGCTTGTACTCGTCGGGCAGCGAGCAGTACCTC.

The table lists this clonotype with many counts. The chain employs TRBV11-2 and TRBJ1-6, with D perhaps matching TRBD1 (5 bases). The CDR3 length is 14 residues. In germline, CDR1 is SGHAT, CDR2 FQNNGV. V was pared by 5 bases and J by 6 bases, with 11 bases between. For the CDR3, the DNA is TGTGCCAGCAGCCGGGGGGGGAGTAATTCACCCCTCCACTTT. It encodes CASSRGGSNSPLHF.

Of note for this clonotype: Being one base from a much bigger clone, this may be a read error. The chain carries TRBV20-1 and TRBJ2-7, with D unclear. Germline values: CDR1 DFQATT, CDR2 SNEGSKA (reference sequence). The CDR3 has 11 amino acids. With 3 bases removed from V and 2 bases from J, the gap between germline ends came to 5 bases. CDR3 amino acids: CSARQAYEQYF. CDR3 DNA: TGCAGTGCTAGGCAGGCCTACGAGCAGTACTTC.

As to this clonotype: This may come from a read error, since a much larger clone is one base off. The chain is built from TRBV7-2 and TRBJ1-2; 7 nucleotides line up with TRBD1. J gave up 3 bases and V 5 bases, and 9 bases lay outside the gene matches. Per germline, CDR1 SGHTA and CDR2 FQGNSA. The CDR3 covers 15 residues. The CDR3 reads CASSSSDRTHYGYTF. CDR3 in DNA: TGTGCCAGCAGCAGCTCGGACAGGACTCACTATGGCTACACCTTC. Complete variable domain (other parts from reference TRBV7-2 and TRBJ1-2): GAGVSQSPSNKVTEKGKDVELRCDPISGHTALYWYRQSLGQGLEFLIYFQGNSAPDKSGLPSDRFSAERTGGSVSTLTIQRTQQEDSAVYLCASSSSDRTHYGYTFGSGTRLTVV.

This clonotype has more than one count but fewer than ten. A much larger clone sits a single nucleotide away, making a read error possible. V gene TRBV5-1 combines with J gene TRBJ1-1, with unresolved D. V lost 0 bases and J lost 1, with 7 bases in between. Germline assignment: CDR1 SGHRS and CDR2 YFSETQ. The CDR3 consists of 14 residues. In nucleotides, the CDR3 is TGCGCCAGCAGCTTGGGACCCTGGAACACTGAAGCTTTCTTT. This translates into CASSLGPWNTEAFF.

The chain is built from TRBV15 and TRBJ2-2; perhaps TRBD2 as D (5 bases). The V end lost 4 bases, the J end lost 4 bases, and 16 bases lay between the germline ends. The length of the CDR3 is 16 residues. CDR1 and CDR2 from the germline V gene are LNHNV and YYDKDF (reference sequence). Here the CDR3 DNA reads TGTGCCACCAGCAAGCAAAGAGGGTATGGCACCGGGGAGCTGTTTTTT. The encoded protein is CATSKQRGYGTGELFF. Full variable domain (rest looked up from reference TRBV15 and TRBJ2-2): DAMVIQNPRYQVTQFGKPVTLSCSQTLNHNVMYWYQQKSSQAPKLLFHYYDKDFNNEADTPDNFQSRRPNTSFCFLDIRSPGLGDTAMYLCATSKQRGYGTGELFFGEGSRLTVL.

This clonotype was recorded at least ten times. DNA of the CDR3: TGTGCCAGCAGCTTCGGCAGAACCTACGAGCAGTACTTC. Its protein is CASSFGRTYEQYF. The chain combines TRBV7-8 with TRBJ2-7; D gene uncertain. The CDR3 spans 13 residues. The germline V gene has CDR1 SGHVS and CDR2 FQNEAQ. Trimming cost V 3 bases and J 2 bases, with 8 bases left between them.

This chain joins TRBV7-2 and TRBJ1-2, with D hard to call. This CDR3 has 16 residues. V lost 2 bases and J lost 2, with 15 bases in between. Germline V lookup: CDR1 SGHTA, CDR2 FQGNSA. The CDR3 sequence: CASSLMARQTNYGYTF. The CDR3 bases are TGTGCCAGCAGCTTAATGGCTAGGCAAACAAACTATGGCTACACCTTC.

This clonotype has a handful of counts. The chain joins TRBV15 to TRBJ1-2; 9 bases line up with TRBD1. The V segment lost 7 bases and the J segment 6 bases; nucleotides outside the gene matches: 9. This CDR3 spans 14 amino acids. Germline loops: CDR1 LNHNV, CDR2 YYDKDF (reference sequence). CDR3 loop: CATKGGQGFDGYTF. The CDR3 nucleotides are TGTGCCACCAAAGGGGGACAGGGATTCGATGGCTACACCTTC.

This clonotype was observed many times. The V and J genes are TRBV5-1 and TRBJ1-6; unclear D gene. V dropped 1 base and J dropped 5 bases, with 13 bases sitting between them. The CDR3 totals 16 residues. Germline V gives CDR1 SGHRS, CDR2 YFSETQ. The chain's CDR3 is CASSLSAQWDNSPLHF. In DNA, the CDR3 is TGCGCCAGCAGCTTGTCGGCACAGTGGGATAATTCACCCCTCCACTTT.

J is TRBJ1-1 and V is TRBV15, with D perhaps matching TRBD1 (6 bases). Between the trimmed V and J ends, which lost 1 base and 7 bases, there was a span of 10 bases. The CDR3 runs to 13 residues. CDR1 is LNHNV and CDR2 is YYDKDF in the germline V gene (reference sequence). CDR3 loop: CATSRGQAGEAFF. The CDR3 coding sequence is TGTGCCACCAGCAGAGGACAGGCGGGTGAAGCTTTCTTT.

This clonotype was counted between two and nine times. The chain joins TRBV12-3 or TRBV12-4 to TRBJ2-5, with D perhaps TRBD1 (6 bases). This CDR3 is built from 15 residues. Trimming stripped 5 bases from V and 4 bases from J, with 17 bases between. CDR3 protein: CASSGGLGLGETQYF. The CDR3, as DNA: TGTGCCAGCAGTGGGGGCTTGGGTCTCGGAGAGACCCAGTACTTC.

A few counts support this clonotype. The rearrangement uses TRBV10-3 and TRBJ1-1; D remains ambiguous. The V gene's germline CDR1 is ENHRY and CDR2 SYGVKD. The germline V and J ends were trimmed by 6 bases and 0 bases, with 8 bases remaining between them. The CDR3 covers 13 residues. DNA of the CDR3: TGTGCCATCAGCCAGGCTTTGAACACTGAAGCTTTCTTT. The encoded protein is CAISQALNTEAFF.

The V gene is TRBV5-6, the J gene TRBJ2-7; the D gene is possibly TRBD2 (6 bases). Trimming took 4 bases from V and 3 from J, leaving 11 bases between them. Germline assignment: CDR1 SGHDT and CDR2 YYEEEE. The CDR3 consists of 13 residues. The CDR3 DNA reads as TGTGCCAGCAGCCAAGGGACTTACTACGAGCAGTACTTC. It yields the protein CASSQGTYYEQYF.

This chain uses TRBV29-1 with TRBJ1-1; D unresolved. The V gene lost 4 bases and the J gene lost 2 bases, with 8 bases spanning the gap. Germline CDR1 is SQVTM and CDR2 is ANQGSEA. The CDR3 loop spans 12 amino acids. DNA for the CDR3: TGCAGCGTTGTGAAAGGAAACACTGAAGCTTTCTTT. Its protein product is CSVVKGNTEAFF.

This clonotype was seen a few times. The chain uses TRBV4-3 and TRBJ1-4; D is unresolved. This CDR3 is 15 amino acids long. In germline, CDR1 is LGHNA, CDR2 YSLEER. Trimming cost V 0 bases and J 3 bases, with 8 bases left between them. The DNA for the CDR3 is TGCGCCAGCAGCCAAGATGGGCGGGCTAATGAAAAACTGTTTTTT. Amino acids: CASSQDGRANEKLFF.

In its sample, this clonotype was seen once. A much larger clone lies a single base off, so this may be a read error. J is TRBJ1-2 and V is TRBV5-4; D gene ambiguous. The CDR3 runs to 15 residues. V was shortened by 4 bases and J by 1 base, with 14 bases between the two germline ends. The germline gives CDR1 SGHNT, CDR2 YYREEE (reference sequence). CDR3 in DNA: TGTGCCAGCAGCCAGAGGGAGACGGATAACTATGGCTACACCTTC. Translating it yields CASSQRETDNYGYTF.

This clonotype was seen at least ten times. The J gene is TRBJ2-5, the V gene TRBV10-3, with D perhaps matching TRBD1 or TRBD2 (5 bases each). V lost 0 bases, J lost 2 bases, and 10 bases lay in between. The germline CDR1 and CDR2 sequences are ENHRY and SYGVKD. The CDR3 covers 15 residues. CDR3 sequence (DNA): TGTGCCATCAGTGAGTCCAAGGGACGGCAAGAGACCCAGTACTTC. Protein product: CAISESKGRQETQYF.

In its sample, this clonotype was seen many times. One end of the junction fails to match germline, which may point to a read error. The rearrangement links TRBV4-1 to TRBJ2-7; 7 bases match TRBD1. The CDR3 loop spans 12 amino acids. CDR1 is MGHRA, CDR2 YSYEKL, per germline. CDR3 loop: CASSPLGGQRSF. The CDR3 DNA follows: TGCGCCAGCAGCCCGCTTGGGGGACAGCGAAGCTTC.

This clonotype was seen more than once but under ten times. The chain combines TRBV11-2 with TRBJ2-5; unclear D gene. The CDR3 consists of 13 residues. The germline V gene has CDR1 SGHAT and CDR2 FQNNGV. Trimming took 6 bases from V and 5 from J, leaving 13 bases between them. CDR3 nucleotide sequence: TGTGCCAGCAGACTCTCGGCTGGTGAGACCCAGTACTTC. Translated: CASRLSAGETQYF.

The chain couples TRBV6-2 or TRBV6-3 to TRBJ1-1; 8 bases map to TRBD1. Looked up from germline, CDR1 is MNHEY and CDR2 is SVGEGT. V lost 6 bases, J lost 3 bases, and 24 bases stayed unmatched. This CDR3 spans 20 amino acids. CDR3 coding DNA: TGTGCCAGCAGCTCCGGCGTCAGGGGGCGGTTTTTTTCCTGGGACACTGAAGCTTTCTTT. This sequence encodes CASSSGVRGRFFSWDTEAFF.

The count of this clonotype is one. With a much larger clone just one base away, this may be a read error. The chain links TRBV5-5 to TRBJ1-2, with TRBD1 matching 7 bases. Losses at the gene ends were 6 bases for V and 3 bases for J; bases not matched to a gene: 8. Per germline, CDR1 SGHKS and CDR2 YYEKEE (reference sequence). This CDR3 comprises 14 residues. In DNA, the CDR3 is TGTGCCAGCAACTTCGACAGGGCCCACTATGGCTACACCTTC. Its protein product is CASNFDRAHYGYTF.

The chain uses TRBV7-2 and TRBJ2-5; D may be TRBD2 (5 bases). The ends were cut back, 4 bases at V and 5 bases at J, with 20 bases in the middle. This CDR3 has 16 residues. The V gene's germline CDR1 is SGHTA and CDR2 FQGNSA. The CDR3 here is CASSSLVRVARETQYF. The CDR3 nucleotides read TGTGCCAGCAGCTCGCTAGTCCGGGTAGCGAGGGAGACCCAGTACTTC.

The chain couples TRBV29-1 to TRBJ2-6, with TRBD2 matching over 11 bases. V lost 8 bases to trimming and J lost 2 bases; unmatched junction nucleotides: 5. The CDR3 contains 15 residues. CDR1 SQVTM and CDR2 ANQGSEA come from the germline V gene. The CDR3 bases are TGCAGCTTGGAACTAGCGGGAGCTGGGGCCAACGTCCTGACTTTC. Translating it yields CSLELAGAGANVLTF.